Below, 27 T cell receptor beta chains from the same sample are listed, as sequenced in a study of cytomegalovirus exposure and HLA in healthy donors (dated by TCRdb to 2017 to 2019). Library preparation was by the immunoSEQ multiplex PCR assay. For the multiplex PCR, a mixture combining 60 forward primers for TCR Vbeta segments and 13 reverse primers for TCR Jbeta segments was used. TCRdb carries this immuneACCESS record with in-frame sequences only. Its versions omit some clonotypes, under half of them owing to an unresolved V gene in the studies checked, with the rest unexplained. The sample table on file contains around 52,000 clones. Approximately 10% of the sample is taken by the ten largest. What was sequenced was PBMCs. Receptors were obtained from a woman in her 50s in good health and CMV-seropositive.

This rearrangement joins TRBV4-3 to TRBJ2-3; 9 bases match TRBD2. The CDR3 runs to 17 residues. Germline CDR1 reads LGHNA; CDR2 reads YSLEER. After removal of 0 bases from V and 3 bases from J, the junction contained 7 bases not matched to a gene. The CDR3 loop is CASSQDSNSGGTDTQYF. In DNA form, the CDR3 reads TGCGCCAGCAGCCAAGATAGTAATAGCGGGGGAACAGATACGCAGTATTTT.

The chain combines TRBV28 with TRBJ1-5; D possibly corresponds to TRBD1 (6 bases). The ends were cut back, 3 bases at V and 3 bases at J, with 12 bases in the middle. This CDR3 comprises 15 residues. CDR1 and CDR2 (germline): MDHEN, SYDVKM. The DNA of the CDR3 is TGTGCCAGCAGTTTCCGCGACAGGTACAATCAGCCCCAGCATTTT. This encodes CASSFRDRYNQPQHF.

V gene TRBV19 combines with J gene TRBJ2-7; 7 bases agree with TRBD2. The CDR3 extends over 14 amino acids. V shed 6 bases, J shed 0 bases, and the junction held 5 bases outside the gene matches. CDR1 and CDR2 (germline): LNHDA, SQIVND (reference sequence). In DNA form, the CDR3 reads TGTGCCAGTAGAGCTAGCGGCAGCTCCTACGAGCAGTACTTC. Its protein is CASRASGSSYEQYF.

The chain carries TRBV7-2 and TRBJ1-1; the D gene is possibly TRBD1 (5 bases). V lost 0 bases to trimming and J lost 0 bases, with 5 bases between them. From germline, CDR1 is SGHTA and CDR2 FQGNSA. CDR3 size: 14 residues. The CDR3 bases are TGTGCCAGCAGCTTAGCAGGGGTGAACACTGAAGCTTTCTTT. This gives the protein CASSLAGVNTEAFF. Looking up the rest from reference TRBV7-2 and TRBJ1-1 gives the full variable domain: GAGVSQSPSNKVTEKGKDVELRCDPISGHTALYWYRQSLGQGLEFLIYFQGNSAPDKSGLPSDRFSAERTGGSVSTLTIQRTQQEDSAVYLCASSLAGVNTEAFFGQGTRLTVV.

The chain carries TRBV2 and TRBJ1-1; 7 bases fit TRBD1. Germline lookup yields CDR1 SNHLY and CDR2 FYNNEI. V dropped 6 bases and J dropped 4; count of bases not matched to a gene: 11. The CDR3 contains 15 residues. Written as DNA, the CDR3 is TGTGCCAGCAGGGCGACAGGGACGGGGAGCACTGAAGCTTTCTTT. Translated, it gives CASRATGTGSTEAFF.

This chain uses TRBV18 with TRBJ1-5; D remains unclear. The CDR3 runs to 13 residues. V lost 5 bases and J lost 7, with 12 bases in between. Germline CDR1 is KGHSH and CDR2 is LQKENI. The CDR3 spells CASSSSWSQPQHF. CDR3 DNA sequence: TGTGCCAGCTCATCATCGTGGAGCCAGCCCCAGCATTTT.

The rearrangement links TRBV19 to TRBJ1-5; D ambiguous. The germline CDR1 and CDR2 sequences are LNHDA and SQIVND (reference sequence). CDR3 size: 13 residues. The V and J ends lost 8 bases and 4 bases respectively, with 12 bases between them. CDR3 in amino acids: CASGGVSNQPQHF. In DNA, the CDR3 is TGTGCCAGTGGCGGAGTTTCAAATCAGCCCCAGCATTTT.

The rearrangement links TRBV4-2 to TRBJ2-1; 8 bases align to TRBD1. The CDR3 extends over 16 amino acids. V was pared by 4 bases and J by 4 bases, with 9 bases of the junction left unmatched. The germline V gene encodes CDR1 LGHNA and CDR2 YNFKEQ. The chain's CDR3 is CASSPRTGLWYNEQFF. CDR3 nucleotide sequence: TGTGCCAGCAGCCCACGGACAGGGTTATGGTACAATGAGCAGTTCTTC.

This sequence joins TRBV2 and TRBJ2-7; D is possibly TRBD1 (6 bases). The V end lost 6 bases, the J end lost 0 bases, and 12 bases lay between the germline ends. The CDR3 is made up of 14 amino acids. Germline V gene data show CDR1 as SNHLY and CDR2 as FYNNEI. In nucleotides, the CDR3 is TGTGCCAGCAGCAGGGACACCATCTCCTACGAGCAGTACTTC. Protein sequence: CASSRDTISYEQYF.

The CDR3 protein is CASSSQGQAFF. The DNA of the CDR3 is TGTGCCAGCAGCTCACAGGGGCAAGCTTTCTTT. The V call is TRBV5-6, the J call TRBJ1-1, with 7 bases that match TRBD1. This CDR3 has 11 amino acids. Trimming cost V 3 bases and J 9 bases; bases outside gene matches: 2. CDR1 and CDR2 from the germline V gene are SGHDT and YYEEEE.

V gene TRBV30 combines with J gene TRBJ1-1; D is uncertain. The CDR3 length is 11 residues. Trimming cost V 3 bases and J 4 bases, with 6 bases left between them. Germline V gene lookup returns CDR1 GTSNPN and CDR2 SVGIG (reference sequence). The CDR3 DNA is TGTGCCTGGAGGGAGGGCACTGAAGCTTTCTTT. The encoded protein is CAWREGTEAFF. The whole variable domain, filled in from reference TRBV30 and TRBJ1-1, reads SQTIHQWPATLVQPVGSPLSLECTVEGTSNPNLYWYRQAAGRGLQLLFYSVGIGQISSEVPQNLSASRPQDRQFILSSKKLLLSDSGFYLCAWREGTEAFFGQGTRLTVV.

The rearrangement joins TRBV18 to TRBJ1-1; D perhaps matches TRBD1 (6 bases). The CDR3 loop spans 13 amino acids. Trimming removed 4 bases from V and 5 bases from J, with 11 bases in between. Germline CDR1 and CDR2: KGHSH and LQKENI. The CDR3 is CASSLDRQTEAFF. The CDR3 DNA reads TGTGCCAGCTCACTAGACAGGCAAACTGAAGCTTTCTTT.

This rearrangement joins TRBV13 to TRBJ1-1, with a weak D call TRBD1 (6 bases). CDR1 is PRHDT, CDR2 FYEKMQ, per germline (reference sequence). Trimming left V 2 bases short and J 1 base short, with 11 bases between. The CDR3 has 15 residues. The CDR3 sequence: CASSLLGTRNTEAFF. In DNA, the CDR3 is TGTGCCAGCAGCTTATTGGGGACAAGGAACACTGAAGCTTTCTTT.

The rearrangement links TRBV18 to TRBJ2-7; TRBD1 matches at 8 bases. The CDR3 runs 15 residues. J lost 2 bases, V lost 3 bases, and 6 bases had no gene match. Germline lookup yields CDR1 KGHSH and CDR2 LQKENI. As DNA, the CDR3 is TGTGCCAGCTCACCGACAGGGGCTCCCCCCTACGAGCAGTACTTC. Translation gives CASSPTGAPPYEQYF.

The chain carries TRBV14 and TRBJ1-2; D gene ambiguous. V lost 0 bases and J 3 bases, leaving 8 bases between the germline ends. Germline lookup yields CDR1 SGHDN and CDR2 FVKESK. The CDR3 length is 14 residues. The CDR3 bases are TGTGCCAGCAGCCAAGATCGGGATCACTATGGCTACACCTTC. Amino acid sequence: CASSQDRDHYGYTF.

The chain combines TRBV30 with TRBJ1-3; D gene unclear. Germline values: CDR1 GTSNPN, CDR2 SVGIG (reference sequence). Trimming shortened V by 0 bases and J by 2 bases, and 5 bases separated the two germline ends. This CDR3 region has 13 residues. Here the CDR3 reads CAWSVRAGNTIYF. The CDR3 coding sequence is TGTGCCTGGAGTGTACGCGCTGGAAACACCATATATTTT.

The chain carries TRBV11-2 and TRBJ2-1; D gene unclear. Trimming pared 0 bases from V and 9 bases from J, leaving 9 bases between. The CDR3 spans 13 residues. Germline CDR1 and CDR2: SGHAT and FQNNGV. CDR3 protein: CASSLDHAAEQFF. CDR3 DNA sequence: TGTGCCAGCAGCTTAGACCACGCGGCTGAGCAGTTCTTC. The whole variable domain, filled in from reference TRBV11-2 and TRBJ2-1, reads EAGVAQSPRYKIIEKRQSVAFWCNPISGHATLYWYQQILGQGPKLLIQFQNNGVVDDSQLPKDRFSAERLKGVDSTLKIQPAKLEDSAVYLCASSLDHAAEQFFGPGTRLTVL.

The chain couples TRBV5-1 to TRBJ1-1, with D possibly being TRBD1 (5 bases). This CDR3 is 13 amino acids long. Trimming left V 4 bases short and J 4 bases short, with 11 bases between. The germline gives CDR1 SGHRS, CDR2 YFSETQ. The CDR3 spells CASSRGGVTEAFF. In DNA, the CDR3 is TGCGCCAGCAGCCGGGGGGGGGTCACTGAAGCTTTCTTT.

J is TRBJ1-1 and V is TRBV30; D is uncertain. Germline loops: CDR1 GTSNPN, CDR2 SVGIG (reference sequence). With 3 bases removed from V and 1 base from J, the gap between germline ends came to 12 bases. This CDR3 region has 14 residues. The CDR3 reads CAWSAQTPNTEAFF. The DNA of the CDR3 is TGTGCCTGGAGCGCTCAGACACCGAACACTGAAGCTTTCTTT.

The chain is built from TRBV29-1 and TRBJ2-7, with D maybe TRBD2 (6 bases). Germline V lookup: CDR1 SQVTM, CDR2 ANQGSEA. V dropped 1 base and J dropped 0 bases, with 7 bases sitting between them. The CDR3 totals 13 residues. The CDR3 DNA reads TGCAGCGTTGAAGGGGGGGACTCCTACGAGCAGTACTTC. It is translated as CSVEGGDSYEQYF.

The chain links TRBV7-6 to TRBJ2-2; possibly TRBD1 for D (8 bases). Germline values: CDR1 SGHVS, CDR2 FNYEAQ. The CDR3 sequence is 14 residues long. Trimming shortened V by 5 bases and J by 6 bases, and 13 bases separated the two germline ends. Here the CDR3 reads CASSETGGAGELFF. CDR3 coding DNA: TGTGCCAGCAGCGAAACAGGGGGGGCCGGGGAGCTGTTTTTT.

This chain links TRBV27 with TRBJ2-7, with 7 bases that match TRBD1. Germline V CDR1 and CDR2: MNHEY, SMNVEV (reference sequence). This CDR3 region has 13 residues. The ends lost 6 bases at V and 2 bases at J; junction bases unmatched: 4. The CDR3: CASSNDRAYEQYF. CDR3 sequence (DNA): TGTGCCAGCAGCAATGACAGGGCCTACGAGCAGTACTTC.

The chain couples TRBV7-6 to TRBJ2-1; 7 bases map to TRBD1. V lost 5 bases and J lost 2; bases outside the gene matches: 9. Germline V CDR1 and CDR2: SGHVS, FNYEAQ. This CDR3 contains 16 residues. Here the CDR3 reads CASSLGGRLAYNEQFF. CDR3 DNA: TGTGCCAGCAGCCTAGGGGGCCGACTCGCCTACAATGAGCAGTTCTTC.

The chain employs TRBV18 and TRBJ1-2, with D tentatively TRBD1 (6 bases). The CDR3 loop spans 15 amino acids. The germline V gene encodes CDR1 KGHSH and CDR2 LQKENI. The germline V and J ends were trimmed by 2 bases and 4 bases, with 14 bases remaining between them. The CDR3, as DNA: TGTGCCAGCTCACCAGTGGTCGAACAGGGCTATGGCTACACCTTC. Translating gives CASSPVVEQGYGYTF.

The chain has TRBV6-6 and TRBJ2-3, with a weak D call TRBD1 (6 bases). CDR1 and CDR2 (germline): MNHNY, SVGAGI (reference sequence). The V and J ends lost 2 bases and 3 bases respectively, with 12 bases between them. CDR3 length: 15 amino acids. CDR3 DNA: TGTGCCAGCAGTTACATCACAGGGTTAACAGATACGCAGTATTTT. Its protein is CASSYITGLTDTQYF.

This chain joins TRBV27 and TRBJ2-5, with D possibly matching TRBD1 (5 bases). The germline V gene has CDR1 MNHEY and CDR2 SMNVEV (reference sequence). The CDR3 has 13 amino acids. Trimming removed 3 bases from V and 5 bases from J, with 10 bases in between. The DNA for the CDR3 is TGTGCCAGCAGTTTGGGGCCTAAGGAGACCCAGTACTTC. It specifies CASSLGPKETQYF.

This chain connects TRBV7-9 to TRBJ2-3, with D possibly matching TRBD1 (6 bases). Per the germline V gene, CDR1 is SEHNR and CDR2 is FQNEAQ (reference sequence). V was clipped by 2 bases and J by 4 bases, with 19 bases between them. This CDR3 region has 17 residues. The CDR3 DNA is TGTGCCAGCAGCTTACCCCTAGAAGGCAGGGGCGCAGATACGCAGTATTTT. Translated: CASSLPLEGRGADTQYF.